This T cell receptor (beta chain) was sequenced for a study of graft-versus-host responses after intestinal transplantation. Whole-study context: Recipients were given multivisceral, liver-intestinal, or isolated intestinal transplants.

The length of the CDR3 is 9 residues. The V end was cut by 9 bases, the J end by 3 bases, with 2 bases between. Germline values: CDR1 MNHNY, CDR2 SVGAGI (reference sequence). Only in-frame clones appear in the TCRdb table, and some are missing; sequencing was by immunoSEQ multiplex PCR. The sample yields about 9,600 clones, 60% to 85% seen once. Tissue processing of the graft released intraepithelial and lamina propria lymphocytes from it. Comments on this clone: Antigen: not known.

Study-wide results and caveats: GvH clones were found in recipient marrow; some appeared first in ileum or blood. Graft-donor T cell macrochimerism in patients accompanied high graft-versus-host to host-versus-graft clonal ratios in allografts. Peak GvH clone levels in circulation were associated with early post-transplant HvG declines.

This chain links TRBV6-6 with TRBJ1-1; D gene ambiguous. The receptor's source is a human patient who received an intestinal transplant, so some T cells may come from the graft donor. The sample consisted of ileum tissue, taken about 440 days after intestinal transplantation. The DNA of the CDR3 is TGTGCCAGTCACACTGAAGCTTTCTTT. Translation gives CASHTEAFF.